This T cell receptor beta chain was observed in a study of OX40 agonist ivuxolimab in advanced cancers. Study information: The dose-escalation cohort had hepatocellular carcinoma, melanoma, renal cell or head and neck cancer. Patients were over 65% male with ages roughly 20 to 90, mean 60. Broader study findings: Among T cells, CD8+ cells averaged more expanded clones than CD4+ cells.

For this clone: Its specificity is unknown.

Generated by immunoSEQ multiplex PCR, the TCRdb table keeps only in-frame clones and is missing some. Altogether over 30,000 clones are present, 65% to 85% being singletons, with the ten largest covering more than 20%. The sequencing here drew on CD4+ or CD8+ T cells sorted from blood, taken in a trial of the OX40 agonist ivuxolimab. This TCR came from an adult with an advanced solid tumor such as melanoma, head and neck, liver or kidney cancer.

The CDR3 is CASSFSDRENTEAFF. Written as DNA, the CDR3 is TGCGCCAGCAGCTTCTCTGACAGGGAGAACACTGAAGCTTTCTTT. This chain uses TRBV5-1 with TRBJ1-1, with 7 positions matching TRBD1. The germline gives CDR1 SGHRS, CDR2 YFSETQ. The CDR3 is 15 residues long. V dropped 2 bases and J dropped 1; count of bases not matched to a gene: 5.